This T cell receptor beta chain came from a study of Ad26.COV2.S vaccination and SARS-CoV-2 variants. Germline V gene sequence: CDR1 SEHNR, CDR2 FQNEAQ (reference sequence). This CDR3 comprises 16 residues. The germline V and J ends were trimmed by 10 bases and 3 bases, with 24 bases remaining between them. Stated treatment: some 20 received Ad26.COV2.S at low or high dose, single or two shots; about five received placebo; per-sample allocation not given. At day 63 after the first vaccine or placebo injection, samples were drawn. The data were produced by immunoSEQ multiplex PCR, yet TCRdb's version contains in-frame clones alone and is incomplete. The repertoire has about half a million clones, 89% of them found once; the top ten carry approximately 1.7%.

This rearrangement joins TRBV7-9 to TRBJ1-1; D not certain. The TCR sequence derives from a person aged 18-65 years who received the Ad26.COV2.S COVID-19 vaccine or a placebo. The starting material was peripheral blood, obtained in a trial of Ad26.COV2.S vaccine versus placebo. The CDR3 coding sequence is TGTGCCACCAACGACCCAAAAGAGGGCTGGGACACTGAAGCTTTCTTT. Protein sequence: CATNDPKEGWDTEAFF.